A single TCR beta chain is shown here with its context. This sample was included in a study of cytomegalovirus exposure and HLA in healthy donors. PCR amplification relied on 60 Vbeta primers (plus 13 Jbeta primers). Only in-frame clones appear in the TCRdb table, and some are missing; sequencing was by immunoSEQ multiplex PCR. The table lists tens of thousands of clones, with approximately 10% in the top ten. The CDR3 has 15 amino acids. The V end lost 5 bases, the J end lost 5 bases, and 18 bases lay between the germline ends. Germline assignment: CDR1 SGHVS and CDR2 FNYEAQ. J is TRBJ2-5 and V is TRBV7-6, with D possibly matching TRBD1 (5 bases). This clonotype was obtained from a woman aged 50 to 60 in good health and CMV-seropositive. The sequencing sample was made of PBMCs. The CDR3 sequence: CASSDNIGAWETQYF. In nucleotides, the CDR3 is TGTGCCAGCAGCGATAACATAGGGGCTTGGGAGACCCAGTACTTC.